One sample yielded the 12 T cell receptor beta chains listed below, sequenced in a study of immune evolution from preneoplasia to lung adenocarcinoma. Sequencing was performed with immunoSEQ multiplex PCR; in TCRdb, only in-frame clones are kept and a portion is missing. Of thousands of clones in the sample, more than 75% were seen once. Sequenced sample: FFPE adjacent normal lung tissue. The source of these receptors is a person between 60 and 79 years old with lung adenocarcinoma.

This chain joins TRBV4-2 and TRBJ2-1; TRBD2 matches at 11 bases. This CDR3 is 15 amino acids long. After removal of 1 base from V and 7 bases from J, the junction contained 3 bases not matched to a gene. CDR1 LGHNA and CDR2 YNFKEQ come from the germline V gene. CDR3 protein: CASSQGGLAENEQFF. CDR3 coding DNA: TGTGCCAGCAGCCAAGGGGGACTAGCGGAGAATGAGCAGTTCTTC.

This clone has only a few counts. The rearrangement uses TRBV9 and TRBJ1-1; possibly TRBD1 for D (6 bases). Deletions cut 3 bases from V and 5 bases from J, with 17 bases between. Germline CDR1 is SGDLS and CDR2 is YYNGEE. CDR3 length: 15 residues. The CDR3 DNA reads TGTGCCAGCAGCGCTAAAGACACAGGGAAGACTGAAGCTTTCTTT. It translates to CASSAKDTGKTEAFF.

The chain is built from TRBV30 and TRBJ1-4; TRBD1 aligns across 9 bases. CDR3 length: 15 amino acids. The V segment lost 7 bases and the J segment 6 bases; nucleotides outside the gene matches: 12. Germline CDR1 and CDR2: GTSNPN and SVGIG (reference sequence). The CDR3: CALLRWDREDEKLFF. For the CDR3, the DNA is TGTGCCTTGCTAAGATGGGACAGGGAAGATGAAAAACTGTTTTTT.

V usage is TRBV6-5 and J usage is TRBJ2-1; 9 nucleotides match TRBD2. Looked up from germline, CDR1 is MNHEY and CDR2 is SVGAGI. With 6 bases clipped from V and 6 bases from J, the junction kept 9 bases outside the gene matches. This CDR3 has 15 amino acids. The CDR3 DNA is TGTGCCAGCAGATCAACCGGGACTAGCCCCAATGAGCAGTTCTTC. Amino acid sequence: CASRSTGTSPNEQFF.

The count of this clone is one. The chain is built from TRBV6-4 and TRBJ2-3; perhaps TRBD2 as D (6 bases). The CDR3 has 14 amino acids. Trimming took 4 bases from V and 6 from J, leaving 14 bases between them. Germline loops: CDR1 MRHNA, CDR2 SNTAGT. The DNA for the CDR3 is TGTGCCAGCAGTGTAGCGGCTGAAAAGGATACGCAGTATTTT. This translates into CASSVAAEKDTQYF.

The chain employs TRBV9 and TRBJ1-2, with 7 bases fitting TRBD1. V dropped 0 bases and J dropped 7; count of bases not matched to a gene: 6. This CDR3 region has 14 residues. Germline V gives CDR1 SGDLS, CDR2 YYNGEE. The CDR3 loop is CASSVDNRGPGYTF. CDR3 coding DNA: TGTGCCAGCAGCGTAGATAACAGGGGCCCTGGCTACACCTTC.

For the CDR3, the DNA is TGTGCCAGCAGTTCCTTCGGGCGCGAGGGAAACACCATATATTTT. Protein: CASSSFGREGNTIYF. This chain uses TRBV28 with TRBJ1-3, with D uncertain. The V end was cut by 4 bases, the J end by 4 bases, with 14 bases between. CDR3 size: 15 residues. Germline values: CDR1 MDHEN, CDR2 SYDVKM.

The chain is built from TRBV6-6 and TRBJ1-5, with 10 bases matching TRBD1. Trimming took 2 bases from V and 5 from J; bases not matched to a gene: 3. This CDR3 has 15 residues. The germline V gene encodes CDR1 MNHNY and CDR2 SVGAGI (reference sequence). CDR3 bases: TGTGCCAGCAGTTACGGGGGGACAGGGGATCAGCCCCAGCATTTT. Protein: CASSYGGTGDQPQHF.

The rearrangement uses TRBV2 and TRBJ2-1; 8 nucleotides align to TRBD2. CDR1 and CDR2 from the germline V gene are SNHLY and FYNNEI. J lost 2 bases, V lost 6 bases, and 9 bases had no gene match. The CDR3 extends over 16 amino acids. The CDR3 region has the DNA TGTGCCAGCAGGGGGGTAGCGGGAAGGACCTACAATGAGCAGTTCTTC. It yields the protein CASRGVAGRTYNEQFF.

A remark on this clone: A read error may produce the germline difference seen at one junction end. The rearrangement uses TRBV7-7 and TRBJ2-7; D is perhaps TRBD1 or TRBD2 (5 bases each). The CDR3 runs to 13 residues. Per the germline V gene, CDR1 is SSHAT and CDR2 is FNYEAQ (reference sequence). The DNA for the CDR3 is TGTGCTAGCAGCCGCACTCGAGAGGGGGAGCAGTACTTC. It codes for CASSRTREGEQYF.

The chain recombines TRBV9 with TRBJ2-4; no firm D call. The CDR3 spans 15 residues. CDR1 and CDR2 (germline): SGDLS, YYNGEE. Trimming removed 1 base at V and 4 bases at J, with 12 bases between. This chain's CDR3 is CASSVNDGRKNIQYF. The CDR3 bases are TGTGCCAGCAGCGTAAATGACGGCAGGAAAAACATTCAGTACTTC.

The V and J genes are TRBV4-2 and TRBJ2-1; 8 bases are shared with TRBD2. The germline V gene has CDR1 LGHNA and CDR2 YNFKEQ. With 5 bases clipped from V and 0 bases from J, the junction kept 3 bases outside the gene matches. CDR3 length: 15 residues. This CDR3 reads CASSYSGSSYNEQFF. The DNA of the CDR3 is TGTGCCAGCAGCTACAGCGGGAGCTCCTACAATGAGCAGTTCTTC.